A selection of T cell receptor beta chains follows, all from one sample in a study of cytomegalovirus exposure and HLA in healthy donors. Generated by immunoSEQ multiplex PCR, the TCRdb table keeps only in-frame clones and is missing some. This sample lists 80,000 to 95,000 clones; its ten largest clones have 1.1%. The sample consisted of PBMCs. Receptors originate from a woman in her thirties in good health and CMV-seronegative. Both conserved end residues are part of each CDR3. D genes are given only for firm matches.

>TRBJ1-3|TRBV5-8|-
CASSRVGTIYF
TGTGCCAGCAGCCGGGTGGGCACCATATATTTT
>TRBJ2-5|TRBV2|-
CASSPSRQGLQETQYF
TGTGCCAGCAGTCCTTCGAGGCAGGGGTTACAAGAGACCCAGTACTTC
>TRBJ2-5|TRBV6-5|-
CASSLQETQYF
TGTGCCAGCAGTCTACAAGAGACCCAGTACTTC
>TRBJ1-1|TRBV7-8|TRBD1
CASSTQGQGPNTEAFF
TGTGCCAGCAGCACCCAGGGACAGGGACCGAACACTGAAGCTTTCTTT
>TRBJ2-1|TRBV5-6|-
CASSLAGQGGGNEQFF
TGTGCCAGCAGCTTGGCCGGGCAGGGGGGTGGCAATGAGCAGTTCTTC
>TRBJ1-1|TRBV7-9|-
CASSSSNTEAFF
TGTGCCAGCAGCTCTTCGAACACTGAAGCTTTCTTT
>TRBJ1-5|TRBV2|TRBD1
CASSGDRGYEPQHF
TGTGCCAGCAGCGGGGACAGGGGGTACGAGCCCCAGCATTTT
>TRBJ1-2|TRBV4-1|TRBD1
CASSQPGTGGSGYTF
TGCGCCAGCAGCCAACCCGGGACAGGGGGCTCCGGCTACACCTTC
>TRBJ1-5|TRBV7-2|-
CASSPQWGSGNQPQHF
TGTGCCAGCAGCCCCCAATGGGGCTCCGGCAATCAGCCCCAGCATTTT
>TRBJ1-1|TRBV5-1|-
CASSLAIRGANTEAFF
TGCGCCAGCAGCTTGGCCATTCGAGGTGCGAACACTGAAGCTTTCTTT
>TRBJ2-2|TRBV7-9|-
CASSLVASEAGELFF
TGTGCCAGCAGCTTAGTGGCTAGCGAAGCGGGGGAGCTGTTTTTT
>TRBJ1-1|TRBV18|-
CASSPNRQANTEAFF
TGTGCCAGCTCACCAAATCGGCAGGCGAACACTGAAGCTTTCTTT
>TRBJ2-5|TRBV5-1|-
CASSLAASQETQYF
TGCGCCAGCAGCTTGGCGGCTAGCCAAGAGACCCAGTACTTC
>TRBJ1-2|TRBV27|TRBD1
CASSSYAGTGRSNYGYTF
TGTGCCAGCAGTTCATACGCCGGGACAGGGAGGTCTAACTATGGCTACACCTTC
>TRBJ1-2|TRBV6-1|-
CASMLRGGYTF
TGTGCCAGCATGTTACGCGGGGGCTACACCTTC
>TRBJ1-2|TRBV6-6|-
CASSRDSIYGYTF
TGTGCCAGCAGTCGGGACTCCATCTATGGCTACACCTTC
>TRBJ1-4|TRBV19|-
CASSARSVLDEKLFF
TGTGCCAGTAGTGCCCGCTCAGTCCTGGATGAAAAACTGTTTTTT
>TRBJ2-7|TRBV30|-
CAGRKTRGPEGEQYF
TGTGCCGGGAGAAAGACGCGGGGACCTGAAGGCGAGCAGTACTTC
>TRBJ2-3|TRBV5-1|TRBD2
CASSLGTSGRAADTQYF
TGCGCCAGCAGCCTCGGGACTAGCGGGAGGGCGGCCGATACGCAGTATTTT
>TRBJ1-1|TRBV29-1|-
CSTRSQQGDTEAFF
TGCAGCACTCGATCCCAACAGGGTGACACTGAAGCTTTCTTT
>TRBJ2-7|TRBV30|TRBD1
CAWTRPGQSYEQYF
TGTGCCTGGACTCGCCCGGGACAGTCCTACGAGCAGTACTTC
>TRBJ2-1|TRBV7-9|-
CASSGRRNEQFF
TGTGCCAGCAGCGGGAGGAGGAATGAGCAGTTCTTC
>TRBJ1-1|TRBV9|TRBD1
CASSVDPTGDPLNTEAFF
TGTGCCAGCAGCGTAGACCCGACAGGGGACCCCTTAAACACTGAAGCTTTCTTT
>TRBJ1-2|TRBV30|TRBD1
CAWSIPGGTNYGYTF
TGTGCCTGGAGTATTCCAGGGGGAACTAACTATGGCTACACCTTC
>TRBJ1-4|TRBV18|TRBD1
CASSPGQGNEKLFF
TGTGCCAGCTCACCGGGACAGGGTAATGAAAAACTGTTTTTT
>TRBJ1-4|TRBV7-2|TRBD1
CASSRDRGKYEKLFF
TGTGCCAGCAGCCGCGACAGGGGGAAGTATGAAAAACTGTTTTTT
>TRBJ2-1|TRBV7-2|-
CASSLDYLTQFF
TGTGCCAGCAGCTTGGACTACCTAACCCAGTTCTTC
>TRBJ2-3|TRBV6-1|-
CASSELGGTDTQYF
TGTGCCAGCAGTGAACTCGGGGGCACAGATACGCAGTATTTT
>TRBJ2-3|TRBV19|TRBD1
CASSRGVTGGTDTQYF
TGTGCCAGTAGTAGGGGAGTGACAGGGGGCACAGATACGCAGTATTTT
>TRBJ2-5|TRBV2|-
CASSEVLAETQYF
TGTGCCAGCAGTGAAGTACTTGCAGAGACCCAGTACTTC
>TRBJ2-1|TRBV7-9|TRBD1
CASSLTGVSYNEQFF
TGTGCCAGCAGCCTCACAGGGGTCTCCTACAATGAGCAGTTCTTC
>TRBJ1-2|TRBV18|TRBD1
CASSPGQGLLYTF
TGTGCCAGCTCACCGGGACAGGGACTGCTCTACACCTTC
>TRBJ1-1|TRBV20-1|TRBD1
CSARVLQGSFF
TGCAGTGCTAGAGTATTACAGGGGTCTTTCTTT